The TCR beta chain under discussion was sequenced for a study of CD8 T cells in Susac syndrome. Random hexamers were used to reverse transcribe an amount of roughly 0.45 to 1 ug RNA. TCRdb re-analysed the immunoSEQ multiplex PCR reads in MiXCR, keeping a single row per CDR3 protein. The top ten hold roughly 0.092% of the sample, which has 110,000 or so distinct CDR3 sequences, 94% seen once. V shed 0 bases, J shed 7 bases, and the junction held 13 bases outside the gene matches. CDR3 length: 18 amino acids. Per the germline V gene, CDR1 is MNHEY and CDR2 is SVGAGI. Sequencing was done on a sample of CD4+ T cells from PBMCs. The TCR originated in a human donor in good health. The chain uses TRBV6-5 and TRBJ2-1; TRBD2 aligns across 9 bases. CDR3 protein: CASSYSYGGLAMRNEQFF. The CDR3 bases are TGTGCCAGCAGTTACTCCTATGGGGGACTAGCAATGAGGAATGAGCAGTTCTTC.